The table lists the clone carrying this TCR beta chain with a few counts. No antigen is known for it. The data derive from a study of regulatory T cells in long-lasting Graves disease. On the study more broadly: Persistent cases took antithyroid drugs over 5 years and stayed TSH receptor antibody positive.

Arm-PCR of CDR3 regions and iRepertoire HTBI primers were the basis on which TCR beta libraries were built. In TCRdb, the multiplex PCR reads were re-called with MiXCR into one record per CDR3 protein. The sample gives 350,000 to 450,000 distinct CDR3 sequences, more than 20% of which show up once; around 30% is in the top ten. Study conclusions and caveats: Persistent-disease Graves' patients showed less TCR diversity than new cases. Persistent patients had a count of shared public clonotypes (roughly 2,500) that exceeded that of new patients (almost 1,000).

CDR1 is SGHVS, CDR2 FQNEAQ, per germline. The CDR3 spans 13 residues. Trimming removed 3 bases at V and 5 bases at J, with 10 bases between. This sample's time point: persistent/refractory GD, antithyroid drugs over 5 years with positive TRAb. Scientists built the TCR library using RNA that was extracted from PBMCs. Patients all came to the study from an endocrinology department in Xi'an, China. The rearrangement uses TRBV7-8 and TRBJ2-5; D not resolved. Sequenced material: peripheral blood mononuclear cells (PBMCs), taken when the disease was refractory, from a patient treated with antithyroid drugs. This receptor was obtained from a woman in her thirties or forties with Graves disease. CDR3 residues: CASSFSVLETQYF. In nucleotides, the CDR3 is TGTGCCAGCAGCTTCTCGGTGTTGGAGACCCAGTACTTC.